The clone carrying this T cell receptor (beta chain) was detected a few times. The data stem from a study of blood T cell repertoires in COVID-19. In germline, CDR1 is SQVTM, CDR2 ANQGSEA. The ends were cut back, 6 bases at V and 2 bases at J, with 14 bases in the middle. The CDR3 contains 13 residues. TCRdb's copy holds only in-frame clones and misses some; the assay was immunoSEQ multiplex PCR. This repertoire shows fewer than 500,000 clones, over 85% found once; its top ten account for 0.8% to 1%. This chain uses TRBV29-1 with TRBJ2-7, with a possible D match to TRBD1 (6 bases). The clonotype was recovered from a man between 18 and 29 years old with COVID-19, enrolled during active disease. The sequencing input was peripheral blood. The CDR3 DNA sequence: TGCAGCGTCTTAAGACAGGCCCCCTACGAGCAGTACTTC. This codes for CSVLRQAPYEQYF.